By sample fraction, the clone carrying this T cell receptor beta chain is large. Its antigen is as yet unknown. Amplification of TRBV12-4/TRBJ1-2 clonotypes used adaptor-ligated barcode primers. Each CDR3 protein gets one entry after TCRdb re-called the multiplex PCR reads with MiXCR. The sample consists of about 1,200 distinct CDR3 sequences, about 25% of them appearing once. This CDR3 is 14 amino acids long. V lost 3 bases, J lost 6 bases, and 5 bases stayed unmatched. Study-level points and caveats: Around 13% of tumor Treg sequences matched naive CD4+ cells. Tumor-infiltrating Treg TCR alpha and beta sequences overlapped most with tumor naive CD4+ T cells, then blood naive. Tumor memory CD4+ T cell TCR gene usage clustered with blood and lymph node memory CD4+ cells and lymph node naive CD4+ cells.

Treg sorting used a CD4+CD25+CD127-/low gate. The genes are TRBV12-3 or TRBV12-4 and TRBJ1-2; 9 nucleotides match TRBD1. The clonotype comes from a female donor with breast cancer. What was sequenced was tumor-infiltrating Tregs sorted from the breast tumor. DNA of the CDR3: TGTGCCAGCAGTTTCCGGACAGGGGCGGATGGCTACACCTTC. The encoded protein is CASSFRTGADGYTF.